The clone carrying this T cell receptor beta chain has only a few counts. The data derive from a study of CD8+ T cells in alopecia areata. After isolation, RNA underwent reverse transcription to generate cDNA as the sequencing template. The assay was immunoSEQ multiplex PCR, and TCRdb's table has in-frame clones only and misses some. The repertoire holds 150,000 or so clones, roughly 65% seen once, with approximately 0.9% in the top ten. The germline gives CDR1 ENHRY, CDR2 SYGVKD. This CDR3 is built from 12 residues. Trimming took off 4 bases at V and 6 bases at J, with 9 bases between the two ends. Treatment indicated: oral pan-JAK inhibitor, 5-10 mg twice daily.

The rearrangement links TRBV10-3 to TRBJ1-1; D is possibly TRBD1 (6 bases). The TCR sequence derives from a human donor with alopecia areata. The specimen was CD4+ T cells sorted from blood, collected at week 4, from a patient treated with tofacitinib. The CDR3 bases are TGTGCCATCAGTGGGGGGGCCCCTGAAGCTTTCTTT. This translates into CAISGGAPEAFF.